This TCR beta chain was sequenced for a study of blood T cell repertoires in COVID-19. For the study at large: The United States, Italy and Spain provided the acute and convalescent COVID-19 samples.

The assay was immunoSEQ multiplex PCR, and TCRdb's table has in-frame clones only and misses some. The sample consists of 260,000 or so clones, 81% of them appearing once. The sequencing input was peripheral blood. The clonotype originates from a woman of 80 years or more with COVID-19, enrolled during active disease.

CDR3 residues: CASSSRWNTEAFF. CDR3 bases: TGTGCCAGCAGCTCACGGTGGAACACTGAAGCTTTCTTT. The chain is built from TRBV7-2 and TRBJ1-1, with no clear D. This CDR3 has 13 residues. From germline, CDR1 is SGHTA and CDR2 FQGNSA. V gave up 4 bases and J gave up 1 base, with 7 bases separating them.